Described below is a single T cell receptor (beta chain) sequence and its context. This clonotype was recorded many times. Its antigen remains unidentified. Base qualities are not recorded, but no much larger clone differs from it by a single base. CDR1 and CDR2 (SEHNR, FQNEAQ) derive from the germline V gene (reference sequence). Counted from cysteine to phenylalanine, this CDR3 has 13 amino acids. Of all the DNA, just the CDR3 is kept, 39 bases in frame from base 1. Trimming at the junction amounts to 5 bases on V and 10 bases on J, and the germline ends lie 15 bases apart. Sequencing used an Illumina NovaSeq 6000. TCRalpha and TCRbeta cDNA libraries were built by 5'RACE with constant-segment primers, adding sample barcodes and unique molecular identifiers. Trizol reagent was used to extract RNA from every sample. Library amplification was performed in two PCR steps, and a second sample barcode and Illumina TruSeq adapters were introduced in the second step. The libraries were sequenced on an Illumina NovaSeq using 2 x 150 bp paired-end reads. Per the authors' processing: Reads were demultiplexed and collapsed into UMI-guided consensus sequences with migec v1.2.7. Using mixcr v2.1.11, the UMI consensuses were aligned to TRA and TRB V and J templates and assembled into clonotypes. A clonotype was counted as expanded or contracted only when both edgeR and NoisET called the clonotype significant, with the noise models trained on biological replicates. edgeR calls used a false discovery rate-adjusted p below 0.01 and a log2 fold-change threshold of 1. As an exploratory analysis of dynamics, max-normalized trajectories of the 1000 most abundant clonotypes were examined with PCA combined with hierarchical clustering. Separately sequenced CD4+ and CD8+ repertoires were used to assign a CD4 or CD8 phenotype to each responding clone. The public reads were reanalyzed by TCRdb: fastp trimming at Q25, MiXCR alignment, in-frame beta chains only. Identical CDR3 protein sequences are pooled into one entry, listed with their most common genes and DNA. The V and J calls were not made by the authors but by TCRdb's processing. Counted in this sample were about 310,000 distinct CDR3 sequences; 15% to 20% of them appeared once. Around 21% of the sample is held by the ten biggest clonotypes.

Ficoll-Paque density gradient centrifugation was the method used to isolate PBMCs. The sample belongs to a study of T-cell memory formation after mild COVID-19 (dated by TCRdb to 2020 to 2023). In the study overall: TCR sequence clusters from the two donors were found to be largely donor specific. In a couple of donors, T-cell clones that expanded and contracted after mild COVID-19 were tracked by sequencing TCRalpha and TCRbeta repertoires over time. Two young, previously healthy adult volunteers made up the cohort, one male and one female. The research as a whole found: The study included only a couple of mild cases, and larger cohorts that include severe cases with pre-infection samples were judged to be necessary. Contracting CD4+ clones appeared mostly in the CM and EM memory subsets, whereas CD8+ clones were enriched in EMRA. Clones that contracted from day 15 to 85 showed balanced CD4/CD8 phenotypes, whereas a second wave of clones that expanded from day 15 to 37 leaned towards CD4+. SARS-CoV-2 specificity was not confirmed for the second-wave clones peaking on day 37. The detection of some responding clones in pre-infection memory suggests that pre-existing cross-reactive memory T cells joined the SARS-CoV-2 response.

The clonotype comes from a man aged 18 to 29 who had mild COVID-19 (a few samples of this study predate the infection). The sample titles of this study are shuffled in the database, so cell type and time point are left out; the donor was told from shared clones. Sequenced material: PBMCs or a T cell subset sorted from them (not recorded which). The chain uses TRBV7-9 and TRBJ2-1; the D segment cannot be called with confidence. The CDR3 sequence is CASSPINSQEQFF. The DNA is as follows: TGTGCCAGCAGCCCTATCAACAGCCAAGAGCAGTTCTTC.